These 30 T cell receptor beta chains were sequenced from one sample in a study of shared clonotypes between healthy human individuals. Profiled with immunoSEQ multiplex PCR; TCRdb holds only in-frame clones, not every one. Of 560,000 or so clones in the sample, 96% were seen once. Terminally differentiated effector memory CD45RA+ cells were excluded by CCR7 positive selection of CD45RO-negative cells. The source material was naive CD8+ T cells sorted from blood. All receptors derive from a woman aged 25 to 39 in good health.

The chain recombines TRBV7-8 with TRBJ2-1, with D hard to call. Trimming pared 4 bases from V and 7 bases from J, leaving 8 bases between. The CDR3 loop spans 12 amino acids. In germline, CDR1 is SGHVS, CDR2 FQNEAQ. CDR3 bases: TGTGCCAGCAGCTCCCGGAAAAATGAGCAGTTCTTC. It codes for CASSSRKNEQFF.

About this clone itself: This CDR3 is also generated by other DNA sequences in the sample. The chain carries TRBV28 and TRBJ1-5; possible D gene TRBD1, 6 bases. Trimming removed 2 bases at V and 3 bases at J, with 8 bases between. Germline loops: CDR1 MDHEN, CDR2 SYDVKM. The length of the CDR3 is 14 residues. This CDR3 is CASSLRQDNQPQHF. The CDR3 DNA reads TGTGCCAGCAGTTTACGACAGGACAATCAGCCCCAGCATTTT.

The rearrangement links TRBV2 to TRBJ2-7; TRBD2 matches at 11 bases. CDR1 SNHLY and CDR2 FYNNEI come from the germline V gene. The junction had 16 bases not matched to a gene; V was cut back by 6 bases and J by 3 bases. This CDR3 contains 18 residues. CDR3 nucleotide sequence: TGTGCCAGCAGCTCCGGGACTAGCGGAAATCTTAACCTCTACGAGCAGTACTTC. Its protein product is CASSSGTSGNLNLYEQYF. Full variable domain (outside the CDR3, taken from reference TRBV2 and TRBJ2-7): EPEVTQTPSHQVTQMGQEVILRCVPISNHLYFYWYRQILGQKVEFLVSFYNNEISEKSEIFDDQFSVERPDGSNFTLKIRSTKLEDSAMYFCASSSGTSGNLNLYEQYFGPGTRLTVT.

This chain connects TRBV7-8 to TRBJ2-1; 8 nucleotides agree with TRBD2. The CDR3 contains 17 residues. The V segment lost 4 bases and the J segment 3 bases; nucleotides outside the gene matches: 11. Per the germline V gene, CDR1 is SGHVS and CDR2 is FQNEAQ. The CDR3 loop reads CASSWFSLAENYNEQFF. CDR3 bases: TGTGCCAGCAGCTGGTTCTCACTAGCGGAGAACTACAATGAGCAGTTCTTC.

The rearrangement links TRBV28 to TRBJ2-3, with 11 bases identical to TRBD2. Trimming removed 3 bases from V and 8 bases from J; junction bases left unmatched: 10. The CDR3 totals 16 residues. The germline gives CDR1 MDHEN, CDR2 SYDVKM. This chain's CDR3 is CASSFLTSGTESTQYF. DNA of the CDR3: TGTGCCAGCAGTTTTCTGACTAGCGGGACCGAAAGTACGCAGTATTTT. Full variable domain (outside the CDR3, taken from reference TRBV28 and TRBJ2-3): DVKVTQSSRYLVKRTGEKVFLECVQDMDHENMFWYRQDPGLGLRLIYFSYDVKMKEKGDIPEGYSVSREKKERFSLILESASTNQTSMYLCASSFLTSGTESTQYFGPGTRLTVL.

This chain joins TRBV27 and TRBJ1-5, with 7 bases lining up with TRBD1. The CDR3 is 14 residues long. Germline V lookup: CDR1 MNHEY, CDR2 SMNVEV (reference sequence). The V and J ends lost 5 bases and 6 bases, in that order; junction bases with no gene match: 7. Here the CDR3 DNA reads TGTGCCAGCAGTCCACAGGGGTTGGGTCAGCCCCAGCATTTT. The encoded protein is CASSPQGLGQPQHF.

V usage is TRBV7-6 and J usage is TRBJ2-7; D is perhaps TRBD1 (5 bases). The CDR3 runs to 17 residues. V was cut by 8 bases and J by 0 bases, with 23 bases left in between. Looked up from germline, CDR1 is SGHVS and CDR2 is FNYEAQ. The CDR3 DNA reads TGTGCCAGCGTCAGTGGGGCGAGCTACGACAGCTCCTACGAGCAGTACTTC. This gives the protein CASVSGASYDSSYEQYF.

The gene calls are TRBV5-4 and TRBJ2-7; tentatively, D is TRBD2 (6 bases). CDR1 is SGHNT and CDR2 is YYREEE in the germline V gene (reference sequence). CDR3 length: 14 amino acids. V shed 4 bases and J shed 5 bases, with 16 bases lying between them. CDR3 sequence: CASSGDSGSHEQYF. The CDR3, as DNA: TGTGCCAGCAGCGGAGACAGCGGGTCCCACGAGCAGTACTTC.

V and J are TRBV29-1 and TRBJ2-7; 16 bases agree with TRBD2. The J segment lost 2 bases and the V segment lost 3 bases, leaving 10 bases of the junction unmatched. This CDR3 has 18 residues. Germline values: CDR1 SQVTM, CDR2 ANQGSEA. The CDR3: CSVEAKSGTSGRAYEQYF. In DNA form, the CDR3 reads TGCAGCGTTGAGGCGAAAAGCGGGACTAGCGGGAGGGCCTACGAGCAGTACTTC.

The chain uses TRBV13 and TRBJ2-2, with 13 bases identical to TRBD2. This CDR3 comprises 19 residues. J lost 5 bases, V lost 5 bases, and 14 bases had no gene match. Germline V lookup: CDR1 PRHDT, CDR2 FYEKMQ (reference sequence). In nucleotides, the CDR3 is TGTGCCAGCAGCCCCCTGGGACTAGCGGGACTCGGAGAGACCGGGGAGCTGTTTTTT. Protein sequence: CASSPLGLAGLGETGELFF.

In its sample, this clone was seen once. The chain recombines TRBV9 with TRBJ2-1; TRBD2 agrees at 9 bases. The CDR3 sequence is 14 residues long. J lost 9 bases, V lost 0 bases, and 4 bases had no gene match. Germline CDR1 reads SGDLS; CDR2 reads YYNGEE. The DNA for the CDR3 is TGTGCCAGCAGCGTAGGCGGGAGGGCCGTTGAGCAGTTCTTC. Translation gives CASSVGGRAVEQFF.

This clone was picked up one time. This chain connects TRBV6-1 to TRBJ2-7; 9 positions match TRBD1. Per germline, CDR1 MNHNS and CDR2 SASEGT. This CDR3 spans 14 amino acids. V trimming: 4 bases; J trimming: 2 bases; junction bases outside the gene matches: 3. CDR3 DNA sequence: TGTGCCAGCAGTGCCGGGACAGGGCCCTACGAGCAGTACTTC. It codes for CASSAGTGPYEQYF.

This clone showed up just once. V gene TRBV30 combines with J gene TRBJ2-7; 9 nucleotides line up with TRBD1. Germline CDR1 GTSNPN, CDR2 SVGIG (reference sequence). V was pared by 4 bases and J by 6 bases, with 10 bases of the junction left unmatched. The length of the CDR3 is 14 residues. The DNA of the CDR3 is TGTGCCTGGACAAGGGACAGGGAATACAGCGAGCAGTACTTC. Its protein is CAWTRDREYSEQYF.

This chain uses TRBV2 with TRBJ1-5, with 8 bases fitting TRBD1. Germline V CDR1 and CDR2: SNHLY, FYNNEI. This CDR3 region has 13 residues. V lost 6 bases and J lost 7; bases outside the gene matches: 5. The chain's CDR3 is CASSGQGRQPQHF. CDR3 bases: TGTGCCAGCAGCGGACAGGGCAGGCAGCCCCAGCATTTT.

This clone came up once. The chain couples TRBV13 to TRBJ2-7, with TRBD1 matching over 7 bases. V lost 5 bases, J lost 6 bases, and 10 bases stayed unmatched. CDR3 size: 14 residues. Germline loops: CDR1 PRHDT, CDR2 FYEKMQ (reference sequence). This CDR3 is CASSPRGQAVEQYF. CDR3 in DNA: TGTGCCAGCAGCCCGCGCGGACAGGCCGTCGAGCAGTACTTC.

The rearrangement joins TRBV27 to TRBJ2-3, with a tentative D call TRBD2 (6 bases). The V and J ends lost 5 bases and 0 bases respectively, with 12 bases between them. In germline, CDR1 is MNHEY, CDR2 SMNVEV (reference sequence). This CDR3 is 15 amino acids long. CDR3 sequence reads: CASSQIAASTDTQYF. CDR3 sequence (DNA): TGTGCCAGCAGTCAGATAGCGGCTAGCACAGATACGCAGTATTTT.

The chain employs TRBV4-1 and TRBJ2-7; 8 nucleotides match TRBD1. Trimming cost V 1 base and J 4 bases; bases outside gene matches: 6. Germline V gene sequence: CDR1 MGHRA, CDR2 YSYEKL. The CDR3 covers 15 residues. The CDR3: CASSQVQGGAYEQYF. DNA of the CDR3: TGCGCCAGCAGCCAAGTACAGGGGGGAGCGTACGAGCAGTACTTC.

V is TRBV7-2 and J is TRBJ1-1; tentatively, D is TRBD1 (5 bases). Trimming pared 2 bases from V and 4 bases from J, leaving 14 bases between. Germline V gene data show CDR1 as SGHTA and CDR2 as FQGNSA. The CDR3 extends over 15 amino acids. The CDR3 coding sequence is TGTGCCAGCAGCTTAATTGGAGGGAGGGGCACTGAAGCTTTCTTT. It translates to CASSLIGGRGTEAFF.

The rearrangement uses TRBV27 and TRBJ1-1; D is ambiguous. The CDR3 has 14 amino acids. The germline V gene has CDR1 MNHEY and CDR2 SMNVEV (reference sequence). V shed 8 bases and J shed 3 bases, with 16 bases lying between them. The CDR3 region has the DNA TGTGCCAGCTCCCTTTTGGTCCGGGACACTGAAGCTTTCTTT. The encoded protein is CASSLLVRDTEAFF.

CDR3 nucleotides: TGCGCCAGCAGCCAACAGAGGACAGGCACTGAAGCTTTCTTT. Protein sequence: CASSQQRTGTEAFF. The chain joins TRBV4-1 to TRBJ1-1, with TRBD1 identical over 7 bases. CDR1 is MGHRA, CDR2 YSYEKL, per germline. There are 14 residues in the CDR3. V lost 2 bases to trimming and J lost 4 bases; unmatched junction nucleotides: 4.

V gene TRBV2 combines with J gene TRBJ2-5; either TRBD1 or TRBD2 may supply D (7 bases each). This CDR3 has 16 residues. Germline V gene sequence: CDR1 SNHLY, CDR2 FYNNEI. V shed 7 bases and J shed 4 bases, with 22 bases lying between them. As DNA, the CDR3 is TGTGCCAGCATCGCTCCAGGGGGAGGGGGTGGAGAGACCCAGTACTTC. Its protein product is CASIAPGGGGGETQYF.

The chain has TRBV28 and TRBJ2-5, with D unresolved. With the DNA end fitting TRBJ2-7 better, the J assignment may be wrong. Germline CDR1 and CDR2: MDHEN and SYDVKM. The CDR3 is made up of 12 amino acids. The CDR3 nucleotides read TGTGCCAGCAGTACACAAGGCTACGAGCAGTACTTC. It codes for CASSTQGYEQYF.

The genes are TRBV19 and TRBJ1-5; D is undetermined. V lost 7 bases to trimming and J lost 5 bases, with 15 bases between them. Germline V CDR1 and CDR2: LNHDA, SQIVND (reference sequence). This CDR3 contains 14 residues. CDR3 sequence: CASTSWQRDQPQHF. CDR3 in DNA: TGTGCCAGTACCTCGTGGCAGAGAGATCAGCCCCAGCATTTT. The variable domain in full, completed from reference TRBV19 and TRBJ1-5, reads DGGITQSPKYLFRKEGQNVTLSCEQNLNHDAMYWYRQDPGQGLRLIYYSQIVNDFQKGDIAEGYSVSREKKESFPLTVTSAQKNPTAFYLCASTSWQRDQPQHFGDGTRLSIL.

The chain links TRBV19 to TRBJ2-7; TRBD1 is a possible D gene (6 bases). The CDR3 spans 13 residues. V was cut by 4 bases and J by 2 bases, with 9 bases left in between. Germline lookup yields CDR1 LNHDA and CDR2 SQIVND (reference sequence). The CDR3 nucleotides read TGTGCCAGTAGTACAGGACAGACCTACGAGCAGTACTTC. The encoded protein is CASSTGQTYEQYF. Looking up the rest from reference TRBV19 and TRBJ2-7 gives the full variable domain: DGGITQSPKYLFRKEGQNVTLSCEQNLNHDAMYWYRQDPGQGLRLIYYSQIVNDFQKGDIAEGYSVSREKKESFPLTVTSAQKNPTAFYLCASSTGQTYEQYFGPGTRLTVT.

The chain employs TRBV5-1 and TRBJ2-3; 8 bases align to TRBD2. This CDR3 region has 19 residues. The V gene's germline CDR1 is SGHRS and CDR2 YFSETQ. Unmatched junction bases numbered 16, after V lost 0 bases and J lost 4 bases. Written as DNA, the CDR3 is TGCGCCAGCAGCTTGGATAGCTTTTTAGCACGGGAGGGCGCAGATACGCAGTATTTT. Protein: CASSLDSFLAREGADTQYF.

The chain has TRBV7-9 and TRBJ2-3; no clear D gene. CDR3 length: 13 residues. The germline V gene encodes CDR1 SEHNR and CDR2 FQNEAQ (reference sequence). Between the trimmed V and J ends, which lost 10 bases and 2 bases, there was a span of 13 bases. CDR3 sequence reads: CATLDPFTDTQYF. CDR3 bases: TGTGCCACCTTGGACCCGTTCACAGATACGCAGTATTTT.

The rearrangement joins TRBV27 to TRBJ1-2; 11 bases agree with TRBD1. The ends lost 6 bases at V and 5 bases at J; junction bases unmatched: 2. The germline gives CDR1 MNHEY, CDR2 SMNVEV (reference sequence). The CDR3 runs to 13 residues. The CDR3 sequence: CASRGTGGYGYTF. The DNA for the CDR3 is TGTGCCAGCAGGGGGACAGGGGGTTATGGCTACACCTTC.

In nucleotides, the CDR3 is TGTGCCAGCAGCTTAGCGGAGGGACTCAGCTACGAGCAGTACTTC. It specifies CASSLAEGLSYEQYF. The chain links TRBV11-2 to TRBJ2-7; a weak D match, TRBD2 (6 bases). The CDR3 consists of 15 residues. Trimming removed 1 base at V and 3 bases at J, with 13 bases between. CDR1 is SGHAT, CDR2 FQNNGV, per germline.

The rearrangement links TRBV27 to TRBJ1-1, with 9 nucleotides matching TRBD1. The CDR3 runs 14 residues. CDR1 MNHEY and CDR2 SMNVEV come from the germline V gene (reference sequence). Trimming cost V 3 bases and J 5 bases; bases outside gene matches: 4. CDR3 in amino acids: CASSFGQGYTEAFF. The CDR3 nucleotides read TGTGCCAGCAGTTTCGGACAGGGGTATACTGAAGCTTTCTTT.

The CDR3 coding sequence is TGTGCCATCAGTGAGTCATGGGACAGTTATGAAGCTTTCTTT. Translating it yields CAISESWDSYEAFF. The V call is TRBV10-3, the J call TRBJ1-1; 7 bases align to TRBD1. The CDR3 runs 14 residues. Trimming cost V 0 bases and J 7 bases; bases outside gene matches: 5. Germline V lookup: CDR1 ENHRY, CDR2 SYGVKD.